This T cell receptor (beta chain) was retrieved from a study of identifying expanded T cells in peripheral blood. Study-level points and caveats: Differentially abundant clones: roughly 1.3 between replicates, about 15 at around 2 weeks, around 20 at four. Across healthy donors, higher total template counts meant significantly greater roughly 2-week count variance.

Per germline, CDR1 KGHSH and CDR2 LQKENI. CDR3 length: 15 amino acids. V lost 6 bases to trimming and J lost 3 bases; unmatched junction nucleotides: 6. Collection occurred without any documented infections or immune events in donors. In regard to this clone: Antigen specificity is unknown.

The protocol was immunoSEQ multiplex PCR, while the TCRdb copy is restricted to in-frame clones and leaves out a portion. The data hold about 85,000 clones, with roughly 91% observed a single time. Sequenced: blood. The TCR originated in a person aged 18-69 years in good health. This chain joins TRBV18 and TRBJ1-5, with 9 nucleotides matching TRBD1. The CDR3, as DNA: TGTGCCAGCTCTTTAGGACAGGGGAACAATCAGCCCCAGCATTTT. Protein sequence: CASSLGQGNNQPQHF.